This TCR beta chain was observed in a study of cytomegalovirus exposure and HLA in healthy donors (dated by TCRdb to 2016 to 2017). Context from the whole study: An earlier analysis of more than 550 of the donors reported about 280 Gb of sequence data and approximately 120 million unique TCR beta sequences obtained from approximately 180 million T cells. An early release covering around 630 HLA-typed donors comprised roughly 300 gigabases of sequencing data and 85 million or so unique TCR sequences. Of the roughly 390 genotyped donors, around 81% fell in the genetic ancestry cluster associated with self-reported Caucasian donors. The aim of the study was to test whether cataloging public T cell receptors could identify signatures of past pathogen exposure. The study used immunosequencing to profile the T cell repertoires of several hundred subjects and linked those repertoires to cytomegalovirus serostatus. Along with the roughly 700-subject first cohort, a separate validation cohort of over a hundred different subjects was used. The study combined high-throughput TCR immunosequencing, statistical association of individual TCRs with disease status, and machine learning to predict cytomegalovirus infection status. A later analysis re-analyzed previously published TCR beta repertoires from roughly 600 donors and added high-resolution HLA genotyping to study TCR occurrence patterns. Rather than using new phenotypic data, the later analysis identified candidate immune exposures from TCR beta sequences and from how often those sequences occurred across donors. In an earlier analysis of roughly 580 of the donors, high-throughput TCR beta sequencing was used to judge whether each TCR beta V gene segment behaved as functional or pseudogenic. Donor age, sex, ethnicity and CMV serostatus were compiled alongside the repertoire data. A later genetic analysis took genome-wide SNP genotypes for about 55% of the 666 donors and used that subset as a discovery cohort. All discovery cohort repertoires had been generated using a single sequencing platform. Class I and class II HLA loci were covered by the typing at four-digit resolution. Typing coverage varied by locus: roughly 629-640 donors for A, B, C, DRB1 and DQB1; approximately 560 for DQA1; around 610 for DPA1; approximately 470 for DPB1. Because of strong linkage in the cohort, roughly five DR-DQ haplotypes were treated as single units for association and clustering. Among almost 400 genotyped donors of the cohort, an average of around 240,000 unique TCR beta nucleotide sequences were sequenced per donor, roughly a sixth of them non-productive.

After removal of 5 bases from V and 4 bases from J, the junction retains 12 bases not matched to a gene. From the cysteine through the phenylalanine, the CDR3 covers 17 amino acids. Only the CDR3 part of the read is kept: 51 bases, read in frame from the first base. As encoded in the germline V gene, CDR1 is SNHLY while CDR2 is FYNNEI. The library was built by means of the immunoSEQ multiplex PCR assay. For the multiplex PCR, a mixture combining 60 forward primers for TCR Vbeta segments and 13 reverse primers for TCR Jbeta segments was used. Amplification of the CDR3 region of rearranged TCR beta genes was performed with a multiplex PCR assay on genomic DNA. Amplified TCR beta libraries were sequenced as 87-base-pair reads on the Illumina HiSeq System. Concerning the study's data processing: Across the 500 to 850 repertoires, a later analysis counted 75 million to 90 million unique TCR beta chains, 9 million to 14 million of which were shared by at least two donors. To remove PCR and sequencing errors, raw reads were error-corrected and collapsed into unique sequences using a nearest-neighbor algorithm that merged closely related sequences. V, D and J gene segments were assigned by aligning CDR3 sequences to IMGT reference sequences. For a sequence to be retained, a match of at least six nucleotides was required to both a V gene segment and a J gene segment. Rearrangements were called productive when the CDR3 lacked stop codons and stayed in frame with V and J; all others were non-productive. Following IMGT convention, CDR3 was defined as the stretch from the second conserved V-encoded cysteine up to the conserved J-encoded phenylalanine. Sequences without an unambiguous match to a single V gene segment were excluded from the earlier analysis of over 500 of the donors. In an earlier analysis of about 590 of the donors, a V segment was called functional when productive rearrangements were above 56.7%, and segregating when the standard deviation between donors exceeded 5%. A statistical classification framework was built to diagnose cytomegalovirus status from the catalog of TCR beta chain sequences. In a later analysis, TCR nucleotide sequences were compared against IMGT/GENE-DB human TR gene sequences so that V and J genes could be assigned. A later analysis assigned CDR3 sequences and most-parsimonious VDJ recombination scenarios with the TCRdist pipeline. A later analysis defined each TCR beta chain by its CDR3 amino acid sequence plus V-gene family, and excluded reads lacking a unique V-gene family. In a later analysis, around 600 highly shared, low-generation-probability nucleotide sequences were removed to address suspected cross-contamination and a sequencing artifact. For each public chain, a later analysis derived a clonal expansion index from normalized ranks of inferred template counts within each repertoire. In a later analysis, generation probabilities were computed with a VDJ recombination model fitted to out-of-frame rearrangements, and the resulting probabilities were checked against IGoR. A later analysis scored TCR-TCR, TCR-HLA and TCR-CMV co-occurrence with hypergeometric tests, applying a repertoire-size bias correction to TCR pairs. To estimate false discovery rates, a later analysis permuted the HLA or CMV assignments 20 times. In a later analysis, co-occurring TCRs were grouped using DBSCAN, with TCRdist sequence similarity added in when clustering inside HLA-allele-positive subsets. For co-occurrence clustering, repertoires with fewer than 30,000 or more than 120,000 public chains were excluded, along with five repertoires with anomalous nucleotide sharing. TCRdb re-hosts the immuneACCESS table, in-frame sequences only. Its copies lack some clones; in the studies checked, an unresolved V gene accounts for under half of them, and the cause for the rest is not known. V, J and clone size were drawn from that table, and D and trimming were deduced from the DNA. The sample data list about 68,000 clones, and roughly four fifths of these were observed just once. The top ten hold 6% to 7.5% of the sample.

A remark on this clone: This clone's antigen is unknown. No much larger clone exists at a distance of one base, and base qualities are not known.

The cohort comprised under 700 healthy bone marrow donors. All cohort members were sampled while nominally healthy, although unrecorded immune exposures were likely present. Of the roughly 700 cohort members, nearly 300 had a positive CMV serostatus and just over 350 had a negative one, while no CMV serostatus was recorded for the donor. A peripheral blood sample was collected from each donor, and TCR beta sequencing was performed on peripheral blood mononuclear cells. Genomic DNA extraction from the blood cell samples was performed with the Qiagen DNeasy Blood Extraction Kit. General study outcomes and caveats: In a later analysis, HLA-associated TCR beta chains showed more clonal expansion and lower generation probabilities than non-associated chains that were equally common. Assigning TCR associations to individual alleles was difficult when HLA alleles, especially DR and DQ, strongly co-occurred. The only immune exposure information available for the cohort was CMV serostatus. In a later analysis, TCR association rates were found to vary across HLA loci, with the most associated TCRs seen for DRB1 alleles and the fewest for HLA-C alleles. In a later genetic analysis, fewer N-insertions in productive TCRs were reported among donors in an Asian-associated ancestry cluster than the 666-donor mean. An association between a missense DCLRE1C variant and V-gene and J-gene trimming of TCR beta chains was found in a later genetic analysis and replicated in an independent cohort. The classifier was reported to diagnose cytomegalovirus status with high specificity and sensitivity in both the original cohort and the validation cohort. In a later analysis, several top co-occurrence clusters were reported to appear linked to parvovirus B19, influenza, CMV and Epstein-Barr virus. Presence/absence analyses assumed roughly uniform sequencing depth across donors, an assumption that may not hold. Some IMGT-functional V segments, including TRBV6-2 and TRBV6-3, could not be told apart with the 87-base-pair reads, so those segments were excluded. HLA typing was unavailable for some donors at each locus, so association tests used only the typed subset. A further reported finding was that TCR beta sequences accurately predicted the HLA-A and HLA-B alleles for most subjects in the first cohort. At a false discovery rate of 0.05, a later analysis linked 16,951 TCR beta sequences to specific HLA alleles. A later analysis found that most CMV-associated TCR beta chains appeared HLA-restricted, with HLA associations seemingly driven largely by CMV exposure. This cohort had only TCR beta chains sequenced, and the lack of alpha or paired-chain data limited which features could be detected. A cluster of highly shared sequence variants was judged likely to be a technical artifact of the sequencing pipeline. It was suggested by the authors that the approach could potentially be generalized to other disease states and immunological phenotypes. In an earlier analysis of 587 of the donors, most TCR beta V segments appeared in productive rearrangements about 87% or about 30% of the time, broadly matching IMGT annotations. A few of the identified cytomegalovirus-associated TCR beta chains were confirmed in vitro to be specific for cytomegalovirus antigens. Because counts were too low, about 18 rarely observed V segments, including chromosome 9 orphons, were excluded from the earlier analysis of roughly 580 of the donors. A total of 164 TCR beta chains were listed by the study as associated with cytomegalovirus. While some public TCRs were present in many individuals, most TCR sequences turned up only very rarely across donors. Linkage disequilibrium might explain the correlated functional status among segregating V segments, but an unknown experimental factor could not be ruled out.

The clonotype comes from a human donor in good health. Recombination connected TRBV2 to TRBJ1-4, and 8 junction bases match TRBD1. What was sequenced was PBMCs. The CDR3 sequence is CASSPMGRGRGNEKLFF. Here is the DNA: TGTGCCAGCAGTCCTATGGGCAGGGGGCGAGGTAATGAAAAACTGTTTTTT. Outside the CDR3, residues come from the reference TRBV2 and TRBJ1-4 proteins, so the full variable domain is: EPEVTQTPSHQVTQMGQEVILRCVPISNHLYFYWYRQILGQKVEFLVSFYNNEISEKSEIFDDQFSVERPDGSNFTLKIRSTKLEDSAMYFCASSPMGRGRGNEKLFFGSGTQLSVL.